The 4 T cell receptor beta chains given below trace back to one sample, sequenced in a study of T cell responses to AZD1222 COVID-19 vaccine. Sequencing used immunoSEQ multiplex PCR; TCRdb keeps in-frame clones, though not all of them. Of roughly 120,000 clones listed, about 92% are singletons. The specimen was peripheral blood, collected 28 days after the second AZD1222 dose. These TCRs come from an adult who received the AZD1222 COVID-19 vaccine.

V usage is TRBV7-9 and J usage is TRBJ2-1; the D call may be TRBD1 or TRBD2 (5 bases each). Germline lookup yields CDR1 SEHNR and CDR2 FQNEAQ (reference sequence). Trimming pared 5 bases from V and 8 bases from J, leaving 13 bases between. CDR3 size: 13 residues. CDR3 loop: CASSPEGIHEQFF. DNA for the CDR3: TGTGCCAGCAGCCCAGAGGGGATTCATGAGCAGTTCTTC.

The chain couples TRBV9 to TRBJ2-1; 10 nucleotides line up with TRBD2. The CDR3 is 15 amino acids. V lost 0 bases to trimming and J lost 4 bases; unmatched junction nucleotides: 1. CDR1 and CDR2 (germline): SGDLS, YYNGEE. In DNA, the CDR3 is TGTGCCAGCAGCGTAGGACTAGCGGGTTACAATGAGCAGTTCTTC. Translation gives CASSVGLAGYNEQFF. The full variable domain, rest sourced from reference TRBV9 and TRBJ2-1, is DSGVTQTPKHLITATGQRVTLRCSPRSGDLSVYWYQQSLDQGLQFLIQYYNGEERAKGNILERFSAQQFPDLHSELNLSSLELGDSALYFCASSVGLAGYNEQFFGPGTRLTVL.

The chain has TRBV10-3 and TRBJ2-2, with 12 nucleotides matching TRBD1. V shed 10 bases, J shed 6 bases, and the junction held 9 bases outside the gene matches. The CDR3 sequence is 15 residues long. Per the germline V gene, CDR1 is ENHRY and CDR2 is SYGVKD. The CDR3, as DNA: TGTGCCAGTCTCACCGGGACAGGGGGCTCCGGGGAGCTGTTTTTT. As protein: CASLTGTGGSGELFF.

The genes are TRBV30 and TRBJ1-1; D ambiguous. The CDR3 length is 13 residues. The germline V gene has CDR1 GTSNPN and CDR2 SVGIG (reference sequence). CDR3 in amino acids: CARTSRLSTEAFF. CDR3 in DNA: TGTGCACGGACCTCGAGACTCTCCACTGAAGCTTTCTTT.